This TCR beta chain came from a study of a mutant IDH1 vaccine in newly diagnosed glioma. Turning to the study itself: Eight vaccine doses were administered to patients at weeks 1, 3, 5, 7, 11, 15, 19 and 23. Patients received vaccination from 4-6 weeks after radiotherapy alone, or with temozolomide cycles. There were roughly 60% males and roughly 38% females among treated patients, whose mean age was 40.4 years.

The CDR3 has 15 residues. The V end was cut by 2 bases, the J end by 2 bases, with 15 bases between. CDR1 SQVTM and CDR2 ANQGSEA come from the germline V gene. Time point specified: week 23, last vaccination. Each dose delivered 300 ug of mutant IDH1 20-mer peptide subcutaneously with imiquimod. The protocol was immunoSEQ multiplex PCR, while the TCRdb copy is restricted to in-frame clones and leaves out a portion. The sample lists roughly 60,000 clones; approximately 80% were seen once. This clone was detected only once. Its cognate antigen is unknown. The source material was PBMCs, sampled from a glioma patient whose treatment included an IDH1 peptide vaccine. The TCR sequence derives from a middle-aged man with glioma. This chain links TRBV29-1 with TRBJ2-5; a weak D match, TRBD2 (6 bases). DNA for the CDR3: TGCAGCGTTGAAAGGAGGGCGAGGGCACAAGAGACCCAGTACTTC. As protein: CSVERRARAQETQYF. The full variable domain, rest sourced from reference TRBV29-1 and TRBJ2-5, is SAVISQKPSRDICQRGTSLTIQCQVDSQVTMMFWYRQQPGQSLTLIATANQGSEATYESGFVIDKFPISRPNLTFSTLTVSNMSPEDSSIYLCSVERRARAQETQYFGPGTRLLVL.